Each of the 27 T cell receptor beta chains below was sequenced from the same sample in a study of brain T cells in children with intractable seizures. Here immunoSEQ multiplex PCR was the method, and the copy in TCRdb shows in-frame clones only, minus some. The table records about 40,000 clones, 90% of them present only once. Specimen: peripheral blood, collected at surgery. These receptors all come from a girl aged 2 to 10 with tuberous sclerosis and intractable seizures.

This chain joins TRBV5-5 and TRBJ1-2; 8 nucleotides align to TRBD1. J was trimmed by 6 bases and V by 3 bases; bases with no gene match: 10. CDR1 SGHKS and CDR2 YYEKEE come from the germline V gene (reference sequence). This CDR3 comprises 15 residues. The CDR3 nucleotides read TGTGCCAGCAGCTCTTGGGACAGGACCGTCGATGGCTACACCTTC. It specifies CASSSWDRTVDGYTF.

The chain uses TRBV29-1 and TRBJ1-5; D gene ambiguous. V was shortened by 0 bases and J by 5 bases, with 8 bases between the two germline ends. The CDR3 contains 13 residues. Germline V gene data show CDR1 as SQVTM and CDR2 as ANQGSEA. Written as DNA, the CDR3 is TGCAGCGTTGAAGAGGAGGGCGATCAGCCCCAGCATTTT. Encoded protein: CSVEEEGDQPQHF.

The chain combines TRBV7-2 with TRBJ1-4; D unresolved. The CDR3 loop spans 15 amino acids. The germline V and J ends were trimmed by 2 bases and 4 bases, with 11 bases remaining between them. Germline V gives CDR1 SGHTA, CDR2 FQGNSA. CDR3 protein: CASSLRPGNNEKLFF. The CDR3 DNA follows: TGTGCCAGCAGCTTACGTCCAGGAAATAATGAAAAACTGTTTTTT.

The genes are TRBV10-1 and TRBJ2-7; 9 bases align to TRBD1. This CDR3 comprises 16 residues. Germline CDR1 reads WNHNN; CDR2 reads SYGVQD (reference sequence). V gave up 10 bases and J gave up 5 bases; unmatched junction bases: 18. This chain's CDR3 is CAIHNPSGQGFHEQYF. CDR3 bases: TGCGCCATCCATAACCCGTCGGGACAGGGTTTCCACGAGCAGTACTTC.

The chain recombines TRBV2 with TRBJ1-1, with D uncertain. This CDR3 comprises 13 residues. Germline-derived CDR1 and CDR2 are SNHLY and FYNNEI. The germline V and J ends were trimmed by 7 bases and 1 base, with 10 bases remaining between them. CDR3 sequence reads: CASTRTANTEAFF. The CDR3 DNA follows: TGTGCCAGCACCAGGACGGCGAACACTGAAGCTTTCTTT.

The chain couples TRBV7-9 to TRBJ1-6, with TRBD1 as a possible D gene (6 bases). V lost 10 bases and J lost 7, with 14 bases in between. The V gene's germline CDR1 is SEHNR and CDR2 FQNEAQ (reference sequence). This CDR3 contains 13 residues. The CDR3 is CATNRDRNSPLHF. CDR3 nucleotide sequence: TGTGCCACCAACAGGGATAGAAATTCACCCCTCCACTTT.

The CDR3 loop is CASSYGRGEYQETQYF. CDR3 nucleotide sequence: TGTGCCAGCAGTTACGGGCGGGGGGAGTACCAAGAGACCCAGTACTTC. The chain recombines TRBV6-6 with TRBJ2-5; TRBD2 matches at 8 bases. This CDR3 region has 16 residues. The V gene's germline CDR1 is MNHNY and CDR2 SVGAGI (reference sequence). Trimming removed 2 bases from V and 0 bases from J; junction bases left unmatched: 5.

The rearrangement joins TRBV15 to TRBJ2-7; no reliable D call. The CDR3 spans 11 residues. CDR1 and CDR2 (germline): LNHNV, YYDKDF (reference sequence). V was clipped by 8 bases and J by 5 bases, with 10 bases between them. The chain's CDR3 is CATGPLDEQYV. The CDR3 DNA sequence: TGTGCCACCGGACCCCTCGACGAGCAGTACGTC.

The CDR3 coding sequence is TGTGCCAGCTCACTCGGCCGGAAGGCCAGAACTGAAGCTTTCTTT. It codes for CASSLGRKARTEAFF. J is TRBJ1-1 and V is TRBV18; no definite D call. V gave up 4 bases and J gave up 5 bases, with 17 bases separating them. Germline lookup yields CDR1 KGHSH and CDR2 LQKENI. The CDR3 has 15 residues.

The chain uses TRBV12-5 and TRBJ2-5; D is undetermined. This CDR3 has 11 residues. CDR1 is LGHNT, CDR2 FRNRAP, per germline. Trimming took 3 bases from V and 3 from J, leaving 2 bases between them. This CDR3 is CASGLEETQYF. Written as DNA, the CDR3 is TGTGCTAGTGGTTTAGAAGAGACCCAGTACTTC.

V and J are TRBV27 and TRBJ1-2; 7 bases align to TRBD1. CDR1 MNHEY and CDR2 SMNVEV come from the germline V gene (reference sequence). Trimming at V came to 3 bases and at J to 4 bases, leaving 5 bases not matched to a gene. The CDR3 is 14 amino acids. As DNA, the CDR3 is TGTGCCAGCAGTTTTGGGAGGGGGCTCTATGGCTACACCTTC. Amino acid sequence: CASSFGRGLYGYTF.

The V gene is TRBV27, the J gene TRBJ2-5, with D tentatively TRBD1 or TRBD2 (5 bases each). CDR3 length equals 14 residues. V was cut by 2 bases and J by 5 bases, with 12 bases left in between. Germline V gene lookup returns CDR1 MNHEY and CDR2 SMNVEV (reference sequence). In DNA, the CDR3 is TGTGCCAGCAGTTTAGGACTTCCAGGGGAGACCCAGTACTTC. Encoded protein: CASSLGLPGETQYF.

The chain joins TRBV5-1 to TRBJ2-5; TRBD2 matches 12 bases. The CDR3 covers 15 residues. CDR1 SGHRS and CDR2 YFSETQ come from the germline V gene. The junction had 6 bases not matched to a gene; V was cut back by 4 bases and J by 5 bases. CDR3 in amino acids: CASSAVTSGGETQYF. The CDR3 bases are TGCGCCAGCAGCGCCGTCACTAGCGGGGGGGAGACCCAGTACTTC.

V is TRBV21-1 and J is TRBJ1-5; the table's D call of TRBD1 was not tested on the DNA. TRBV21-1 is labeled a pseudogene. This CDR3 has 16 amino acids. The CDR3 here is CASSSDRDTFNQPQHF. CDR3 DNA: TGTGCCAGCAGTAGCGATCGGGACACATTCAATCAGCCCCAGCATTTT.

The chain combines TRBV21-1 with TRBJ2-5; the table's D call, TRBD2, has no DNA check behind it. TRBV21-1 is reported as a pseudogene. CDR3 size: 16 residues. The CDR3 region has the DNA TGTGCCAGCAGCGGCATGGGGGGACTGGAATTATGGACCCAGTACTTC. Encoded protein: CASSGMGGLELWTQYF.

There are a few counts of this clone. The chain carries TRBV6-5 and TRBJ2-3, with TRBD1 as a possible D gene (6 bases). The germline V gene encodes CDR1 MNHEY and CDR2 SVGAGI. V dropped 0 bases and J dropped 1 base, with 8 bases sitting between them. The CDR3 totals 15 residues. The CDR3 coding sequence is TGTGCCAGCAGTTACTCAGGGGGAGGCACAGATACGCAGTATTTT. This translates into CASSYSGGGTDTQYF.

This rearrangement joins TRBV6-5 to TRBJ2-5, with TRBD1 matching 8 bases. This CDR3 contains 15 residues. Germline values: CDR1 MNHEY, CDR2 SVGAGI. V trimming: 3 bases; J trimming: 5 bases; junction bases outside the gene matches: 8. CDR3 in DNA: TGTGCCAGCAGTTATTCCCCAGGGGGCCGGGAGACCCAGTACTTC. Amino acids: CASSYSPGGRETQYF.

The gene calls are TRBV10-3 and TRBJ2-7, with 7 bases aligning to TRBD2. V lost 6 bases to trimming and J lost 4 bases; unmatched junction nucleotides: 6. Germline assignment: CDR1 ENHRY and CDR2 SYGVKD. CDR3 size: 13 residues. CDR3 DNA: TGTGCCATCAGATCCAGCGGGGTGTACGAGCAGTACTTC. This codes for CAIRSSGVYEQYF.

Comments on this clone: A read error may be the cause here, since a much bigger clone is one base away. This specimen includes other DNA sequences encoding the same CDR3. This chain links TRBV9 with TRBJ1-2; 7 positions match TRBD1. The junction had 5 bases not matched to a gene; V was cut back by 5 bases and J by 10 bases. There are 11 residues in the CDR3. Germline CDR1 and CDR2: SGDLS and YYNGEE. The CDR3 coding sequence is TGTGCCAGCAGTATCAGGGGGGACTACACCTTC. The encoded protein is CASSIRGDYTF.

This CDR3 is CASSRDRDEKLFF. The CDR3 nucleotides read TGTGCCAGCTCACGGGACAGGGATGAAAAACTGTTTTTT. The gene calls are TRBV18 and TRBJ1-4; 9 nucleotides align to TRBD1. This CDR3 region has 13 residues. Per germline, CDR1 KGHSH and CDR2 LQKENI. J lost 6 bases, V lost 4 bases, and 0 bases had no gene match.

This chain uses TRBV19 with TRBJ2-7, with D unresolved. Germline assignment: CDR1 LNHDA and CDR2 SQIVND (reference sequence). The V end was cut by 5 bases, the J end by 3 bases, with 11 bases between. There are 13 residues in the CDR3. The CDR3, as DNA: TGTGCCAGTAGTGTTGCTCTCCACTACGAGCAGTACTTC. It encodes CASSVALHYEQYF.

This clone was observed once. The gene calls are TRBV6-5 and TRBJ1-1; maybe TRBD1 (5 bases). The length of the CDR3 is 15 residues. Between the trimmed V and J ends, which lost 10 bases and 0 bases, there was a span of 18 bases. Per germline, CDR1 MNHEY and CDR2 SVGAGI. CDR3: CATRPTTVLNTEAFF. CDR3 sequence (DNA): TGTGCCACCCGCCCTACGACAGTCCTGAACACTGAAGCTTTCTTT.

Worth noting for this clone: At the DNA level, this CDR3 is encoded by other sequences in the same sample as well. CDR3 coding DNA: TGCGCCAGCAGCTCGGAGCCTATTCGGGACAGCTCTGGAAACACCATATATTTT. It is translated as CASSSEPIRDSSGNTIYF. This chain joins TRBV5-1 and TRBJ1-3, with 7 bases aligning to TRBD1. There are 18 residues in the CDR3. V was pared by 3 bases and J by 0 bases, with 12 bases of the junction left unmatched. Germline V gene sequence: CDR1 SGHRS, CDR2 YFSETQ.

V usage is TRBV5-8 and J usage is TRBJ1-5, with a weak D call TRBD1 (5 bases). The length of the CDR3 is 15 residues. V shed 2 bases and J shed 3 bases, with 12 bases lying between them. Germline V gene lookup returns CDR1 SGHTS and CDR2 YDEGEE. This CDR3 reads CASSFQGPNNQPQHF. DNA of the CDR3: TGTGCCAGCAGCTTCCAGGGACCGAACAATCAGCCCCAGCATTTT.

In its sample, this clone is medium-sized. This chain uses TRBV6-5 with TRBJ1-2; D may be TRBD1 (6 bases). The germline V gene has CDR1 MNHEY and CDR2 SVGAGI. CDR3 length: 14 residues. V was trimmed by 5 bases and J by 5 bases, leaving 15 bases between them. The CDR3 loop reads CASSPRTDRYGYTF. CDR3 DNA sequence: TGTGCCAGCAGTCCGAGGACAGATCGATATGGCTACACCTTC.

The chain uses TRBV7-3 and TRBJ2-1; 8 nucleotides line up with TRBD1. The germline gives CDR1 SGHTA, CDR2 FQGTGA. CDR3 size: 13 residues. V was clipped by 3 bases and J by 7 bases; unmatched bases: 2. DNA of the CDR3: TGTGCCAGCAGCTTGTACAGGGGGAATGAGCAGTTCTTC. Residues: CASSLYRGNEQFF.

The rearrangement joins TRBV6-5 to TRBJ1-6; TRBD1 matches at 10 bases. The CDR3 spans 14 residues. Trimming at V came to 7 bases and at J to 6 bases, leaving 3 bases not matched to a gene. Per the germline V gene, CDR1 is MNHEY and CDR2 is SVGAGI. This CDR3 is CASIRDRGNSPLHF. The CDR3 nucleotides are TGTGCCAGCATCCGGGACAGGGGTAATTCACCCCTCCACTTT.